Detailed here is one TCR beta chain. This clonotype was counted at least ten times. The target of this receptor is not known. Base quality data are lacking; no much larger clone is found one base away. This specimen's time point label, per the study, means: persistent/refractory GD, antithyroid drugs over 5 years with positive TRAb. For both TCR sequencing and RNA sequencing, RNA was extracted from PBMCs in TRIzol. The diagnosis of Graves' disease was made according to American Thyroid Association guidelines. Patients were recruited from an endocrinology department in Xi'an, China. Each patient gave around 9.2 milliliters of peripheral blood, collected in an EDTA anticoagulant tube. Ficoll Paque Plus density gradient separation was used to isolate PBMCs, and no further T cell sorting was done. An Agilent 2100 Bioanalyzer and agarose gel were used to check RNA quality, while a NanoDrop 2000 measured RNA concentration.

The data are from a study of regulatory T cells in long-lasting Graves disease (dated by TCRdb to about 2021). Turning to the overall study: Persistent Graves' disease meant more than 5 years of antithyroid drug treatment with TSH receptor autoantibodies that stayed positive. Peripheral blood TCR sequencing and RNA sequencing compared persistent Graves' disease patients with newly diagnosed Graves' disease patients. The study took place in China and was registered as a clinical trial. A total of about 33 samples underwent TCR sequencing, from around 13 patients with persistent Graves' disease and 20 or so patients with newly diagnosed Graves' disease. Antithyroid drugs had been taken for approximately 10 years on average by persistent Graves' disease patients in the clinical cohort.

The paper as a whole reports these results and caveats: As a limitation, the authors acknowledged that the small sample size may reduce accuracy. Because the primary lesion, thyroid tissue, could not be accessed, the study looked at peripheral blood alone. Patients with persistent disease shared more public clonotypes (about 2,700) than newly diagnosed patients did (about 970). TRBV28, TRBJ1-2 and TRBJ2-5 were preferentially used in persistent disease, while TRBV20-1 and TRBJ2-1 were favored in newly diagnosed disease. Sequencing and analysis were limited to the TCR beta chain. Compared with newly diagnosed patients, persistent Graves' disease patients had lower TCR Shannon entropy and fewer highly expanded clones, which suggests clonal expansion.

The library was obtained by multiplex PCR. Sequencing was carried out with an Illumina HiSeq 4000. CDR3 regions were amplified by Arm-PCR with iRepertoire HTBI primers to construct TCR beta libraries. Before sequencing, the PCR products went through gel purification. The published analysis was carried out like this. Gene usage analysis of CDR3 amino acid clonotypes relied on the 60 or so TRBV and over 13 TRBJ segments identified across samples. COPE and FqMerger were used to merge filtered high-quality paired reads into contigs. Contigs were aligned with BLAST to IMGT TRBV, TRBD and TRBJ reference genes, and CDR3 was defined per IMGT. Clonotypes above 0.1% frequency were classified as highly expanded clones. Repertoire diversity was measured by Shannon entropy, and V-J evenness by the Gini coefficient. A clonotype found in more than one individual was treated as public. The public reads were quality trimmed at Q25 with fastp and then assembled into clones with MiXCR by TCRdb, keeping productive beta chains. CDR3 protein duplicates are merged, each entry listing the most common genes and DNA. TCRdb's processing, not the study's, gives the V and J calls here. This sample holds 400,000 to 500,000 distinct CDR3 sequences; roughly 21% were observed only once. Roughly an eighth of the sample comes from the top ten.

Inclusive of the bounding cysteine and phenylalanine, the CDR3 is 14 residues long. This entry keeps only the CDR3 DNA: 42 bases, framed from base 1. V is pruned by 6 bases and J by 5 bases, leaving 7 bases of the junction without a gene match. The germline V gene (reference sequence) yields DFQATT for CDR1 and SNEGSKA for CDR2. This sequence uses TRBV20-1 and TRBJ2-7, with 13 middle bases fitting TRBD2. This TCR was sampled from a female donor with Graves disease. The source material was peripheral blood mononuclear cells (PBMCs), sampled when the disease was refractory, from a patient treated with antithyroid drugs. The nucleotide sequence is TGCAGTGCATGGACTAGCGGGAGTTGGGACGAGCAGTACTTC. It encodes CSAWTSGSWDEQYF.